Below, 25 T cell receptor beta chains from the same sample are listed, as sequenced in a study of CD8 T cells in ankylosing spondylitis. MiXCR, run by TCRdb on the 5' RACE reads, gives a single entry per CDR3 protein. Among fewer than 750,000 distinct CDR3 sequences listed, around 20% were seen once. Findings and caveats of the study: Seemingly distinctive of ankylosing spondylitis blood was a TCR beta motif formed by eight highly homologous variants.

For these TCRs, the target antigens are not known. The specimen sequenced was blood, either unsorted or a sorted T cell fraction (not recorded which). These receptor sequences come from a male donor with ankylosing spondylitis.

The chain uses TRBV24-1 and TRBJ2-2; D is ambiguous. Germline V gene sequence: CDR1 KGHDR, CDR2 SFDVKD. This CDR3 has 14 residues. V was clipped by 5 bases and J by 4 bases, with 10 bases between them. The CDR3 here is CATSASTPTGELFF. CDR3 bases: TGTGCCACCAGTGCCTCCACCCCCACCGGGGAGCTGTTTTTT.

This clonotype was counted ten times or more. V usage is TRBV7-7 and J usage is TRBJ2-5; 12 bases line up with TRBD2. The CDR3 sequence is 18 residues long. Germline V CDR1 and CDR2: SSHAT, FNYEAQ (reference sequence). Losses at the gene ends were 4 bases for V and 1 base for J; bases not matched to a gene: 10. CDR3 sequence: CASSSVLAGGPIQETQYF. CDR3 nucleotide sequence: TGTGCCAGCAGCTCCGTGCTAGCGGGAGGGCCTATCCAAGAGACCCAGTACTTC. Based on the CDR3 plus reference TRBV7-7 and TRBJ2-5, the full variable domain is GAGVSQSPRYKVTKRGQDVTLRCDPISSHATLYWYQQALGQGPEFLTYFNYEAQPDKSGLPSDRFSAERPEGSISTLTIQRTEQRDSAMYRCASSSVLAGGPIQETQYFGPGTRLLVL.

Concerning this clonotype itself: A much larger clone lies one base from this, so it may be a read error. The chain recombines TRBV12-3 or TRBV12-4 with TRBJ2-2; TRBD1 or TRBD2 may be the D gene (5 bases each). V was cut by 8 bases and J by 8 bases, with 27 bases left in between. This CDR3 comprises 17 residues. The CDR3 coding sequence is TGTGCCAGCTGTTCCCTTGCTGGGACCTGGAAGGATGGGGAGCTGTTTTTT. Translated, it gives CASCSLAGTWKDGELFF.

The genes are TRBV4-1 and TRBJ1-6, with a tentative D call TRBD1 (6 bases). The CDR3 sequence is 16 residues long. V lost 1 base to trimming and J lost 8 bases, with 15 bases between them. Germline V gene sequence: CDR1 MGHRA, CDR2 YSYEKL. The chain's CDR3 is CASSQAGGQSYSPLHF. Written as DNA, the CDR3 is TGCGCCAGCAGCCAAGCGGGTGGACAGTCATATTCACCCCTCCACTTT.

This clonotype was seen at least ten times. The J gene is TRBJ2-2, the V gene TRBV6-1; D is uncertain. The CDR3 is 11 residues long. The germline gives CDR1 MNHNS, CDR2 SASEGT. The germline V and J ends were trimmed by 8 bases and 6 bases, with 7 bases remaining between them. In DNA, the CDR3 is TGTGCCAGCGACTGGTCCGGGGAGCTGTTTTTT. This gives the protein CASDWSGELFF.

This clonotype was observed once. This CDR3 is CSVAGGPQNTGELFF. The DNA of the CDR3 is TGCAGCGTCGCCGGGGGTCCTCAAAACACCGGGGAGCTGTTTTTT. This chain uses TRBV29-1 with TRBJ2-2; TRBD2 is a possible D gene (6 bases). V dropped 6 bases and J dropped 2 bases, with 16 bases sitting between them. Germline V gene lookup returns CDR1 SQVTM and CDR2 ANQGSEA. The CDR3 spans 15 residues.

This clonotype was counted only a few times. V usage is TRBV5-1 and J usage is TRBJ2-3; D unclear. V was trimmed by 1 base and J by 0 bases, leaving 9 bases between them. Germline V gene lookup returns CDR1 SGHRS and CDR2 YFSETQ. This CDR3 region has 15 residues. DNA for the CDR3: TGCGCCAGCAGCTTGATCGAAGTGAGCACAGATACGCAGTATTTT. This gives the protein CASSLIEVSTDTQYF.

CDR3 in amino acids: CASSLHAGRTNYGYTF. CDR3 coding DNA: TGTGCCAGCAGTTTACATGCAGGGCGCACTAACTATGGCTACACCTTC. The rearrangement joins TRBV27 to TRBJ1-2; D is possibly TRBD1 (5 bases). The germline gives CDR1 MNHEY, CDR2 SMNVEV (reference sequence). The CDR3 loop spans 16 amino acids. Trimming cost V 2 bases and J 0 bases, with 13 bases left between them.

The gene calls are TRBV27 and TRBJ1-1, with D maybe TRBD1 (6 bases). From germline, CDR1 is MNHEY and CDR2 SMNVEV (reference sequence). CDR3 length: 13 amino acids. Trimming pared 2 bases from V and 6 bases from J, leaving 10 bases between. The CDR3 DNA reads as TGTGCCAGCAGTTTAGGGGAGGGGGCTGAAGCTTTCTTT. The encoded protein is CASSLGEGAEAFF.

V gene TRBV5-8 combines with J gene TRBJ2-3, with 9 bases fitting TRBD2. Trimming at V came to 6 bases and at J to 2 bases, leaving 7 bases not matched to a gene. This CDR3 has 15 amino acids. The V gene's germline CDR1 is SGHTS and CDR2 YDEGEE. The CDR3 DNA is TGTGCCAGCACAATAGCGGGGGCCGACACAGATACGCAGTATTTT. Amino acids: CASTIAGADTDTQYF.

V gene TRBV6-5 combines with J gene TRBJ2-1, with 9 bases that match TRBD2. In germline, CDR1 is MNHEY, CDR2 SVGAGI. With 0 bases clipped from V and 6 bases from J, the junction kept 15 bases outside the gene matches. CDR3 length: 19 residues. The chain's CDR3 is CASSYSGYSQRGALNEQFF. The CDR3 DNA is TGTGCCAGCAGTTACTCAGGATATTCTCAGCGGGGGGCCCTCAATGAGCAGTTCTTC.

This clonotype occurred a few times. The chain joins TRBV5-8 to TRBJ1-3; 8 bases agree with TRBD1. This CDR3 contains 16 residues. From germline, CDR1 is SGHTS and CDR2 YDEGEE. The ends lost 0 bases at V and 2 bases at J; junction bases unmatched: 4. The CDR3 loop is CASSLGGQVAGNTIYF. The CDR3 DNA follows: TGTGCCAGCAGCTTGGGGGGACAGGTTGCTGGAAACACCATATATTTT.

To note about this clonotype: Because it lacks the conserved phenylalanine or tryptophan at the end, this CDR3 is likely a read error. This chain links TRBV7-2 with TRBJ2-5; a weak D match, TRBD2 (6 bases). This CDR3 comprises 14 residues. V gave up 4 bases and J gave up 1 base, with 10 bases separating them. Germline V CDR1 and CDR2: SGHTA, FQGNSA. This CDR3 reads CASSWGGPQETQYL. In DNA, the CDR3 is TGTGCCAGCAGCTGGGGAGGCCCCCAAGAGACCCAGTACTTA.

This chain links TRBV9 with TRBJ1-1; TRBD1 might be the D (6 bases). The length of the CDR3 is 14 residues. V lost 3 bases, J lost 1 base, and 10 bases lay in between. Per germline, CDR1 SGDLS and CDR2 YYNGEE. The CDR3 spells CASSDGGQNTEAFF. In DNA form, the CDR3 reads TGTGCCAGCAGCGACGGGGGGCAGAACACTGAAGCTTTCTTT.

In this sample, this clonotype turned up a few times. CDR3 DNA: TGTGCCAGCCGCGTCCCTCTGTCGGGTAACTATGGCTACACCTTC. Protein: CASRVPLSGNYGYTF. The gene calls are TRBV6-2 or TRBV6-3 and TRBJ1-2; D uncertain. The ends were cut back, 8 bases at V and 1 base at J, with 17 bases in the middle. This CDR3 contains 15 residues. Germline CDR1 and CDR2: MNHEY and SVGEGT.

The DNA for the CDR3 is TGTGCCAGCAGGCTCTCTTGGGGCTACGAGCAGTACTTC. This encodes CASRLSWGYEQYF. The chain combines TRBV27 with TRBJ2-7; D call uncertain. Germline V gives CDR1 MNHEY, CDR2 SMNVEV (reference sequence). This CDR3 contains 13 residues. Trimming pared 6 bases from V and 3 bases from J, leaving 12 bases between.

Here the CDR3 DNA reads TGCGCCAGCAGCTTTATACAGGGTCAGACCGGGGAGCTGTTTTTT. Translated: CASSFIQGQTGELFF. The rearrangement uses TRBV5-1 and TRBJ2-2; D possibly corresponds to TRBD1 (6 bases). The CDR3 is 15 residues long. V was trimmed by 2 bases and J by 5 bases, leaving 13 bases between them. Germline-derived CDR1 and CDR2 are SGHRS and YFSETQ.

There are many counts of this clonotype. The chain carries TRBV10-3 and TRBJ2-7, with D tentatively TRBD2 (5 bases). V was pared by 8 bases and J by 3 bases, with 20 bases between. The length of the CDR3 is 15 residues. Germline V gene data show CDR1 as ENHRY and CDR2 as SYGVKD. In DNA form, the CDR3 reads TGTGCCATCGCGGACTCCAGAGGATCACTCTACGAGCAGTACTTC. Protein sequence: CAIADSRGSLYEQYF.

This clonotype was seen more than once but under ten times. V gene TRBV29-1 combines with J gene TRBJ1-1; 8 bases match TRBD1. Germline CDR1 and CDR2: SQVTM and ANQGSEA. Trimming cost V 7 bases and J 4 bases; bases outside gene matches: 11. The CDR3 loop spans 14 amino acids. CDR3 sequence reads: CSAAGTGLTTEAFF. The CDR3 DNA reads TGCAGCGCAGCAGGGACAGGACTGACCACTGAAGCTTTCTTT.

The chain couples TRBV7-2 to TRBJ1-2; D is ambiguous. Germline CDR1 and CDR2: SGHTA and FQGNSA. The V end was cut by 7 bases, the J end by 11 bases, with 23 bases between. There are 14 residues in the CDR3. CDR3 coding DNA: TGTGCCAGCATCAAAAACCCCAACACAGAACGTTACACCTTC. It translates to CASIKNPNTERYTF.

This clonotype was counted at least ten times. The chain recombines TRBV12-3 or TRBV12-4 with TRBJ1-5; D is unresolved. The V end lost 6 bases, the J end lost 2 bases, and 14 bases lay between the germline ends. This CDR3 has 15 amino acids. CDR3: CASSLKSDGNQPQHF. CDR3 sequence (DNA): TGTGCCAGCAGCCTGAAGTCGGACGGCAATCAGCCCCAGCATTTT.

The chain has TRBV28 and TRBJ2-4; TRBD1 agrees at 9 bases. CDR3 length: 17 residues. Germline V lookup: CDR1 MDHEN, CDR2 SYDVKM. V gave up 5 bases and J gave up 0 bases; unmatched junction bases: 8. For the CDR3, the DNA is TGTGCCAGCAGTCCCAACAGGGGGCGATTAGCCAAAAACATTCAGTACTTC. Encoded protein: CASSPNRGRLAKNIQYF.

This clonotype was observed a handful of times. The chain employs TRBV19 and TRBJ2-6; D call uncertain. V lost 2 bases and J lost 0, with 8 bases in between. Per the germline V gene, CDR1 is LNHDA and CDR2 is SQIVND (reference sequence). CDR3 length equals 16 residues. In DNA form, the CDR3 reads TGTGCCAGTAGTATACCCGTAGCCTCTGGGGCCAACGTCCTGACTTTC. Translating gives CASSIPVASGANVLTF.

This clonotype came up a few times. The gene calls are TRBV29-1 and TRBJ2-7, with unresolved D. The germline V gene has CDR1 SQVTM and CDR2 ANQGSEA. The CDR3 spans 12 residues. V lost 4 bases and J lost 6, with 13 bases in between. CDR3 DNA: TGCAGCGTTGTTAGTTTGTCAACCGAGCAGTACTTC. Its protein product is CSVVSLSTEQYF.

V is TRBV20-1 and J is TRBJ2-1; 10 bases are shared with TRBD2. Looked up from germline, CDR1 is DFQATT and CDR2 is SNEGSKA (reference sequence). The ends lost 4 bases at V and 2 bases at J; junction bases unmatched: 5. CDR3 length equals 15 residues. The CDR3 bases are TGCAGTGCTATCGGGACTAGCGTTCCCTACAATGAGCAGTTCTTC. Amino acid sequence: CSAIGTSVPYNEQFF.